Listed below are T cell receptor beta chains from one sample, sequenced in a study of CD8 T cells in Susac syndrome. TCRdb reprocessed the immunoSEQ multiplex PCR reads with MiXCR, giving one entry per CDR3 protein. There are 160,000 or so distinct CDR3 sequences in the sample; roughly 94% occur only once, and approximately 0.11% lies in the top ten. The sample was CD4+ T cells from PBMCs. Every receptor here comes from a human donor with Susac syndrome. The CDR3 runs from the conserved cysteine through the conserved F or W. Each record gives: V gene, clone size, D gene, J gene, CDR3 DNA, CDR3 protein. The D gene is left open where the match is weak. Only part of the rows carry a size: once, few, many, or a class if the clone is expanded.

>TRBV14|-|TRBD1|TRBJ1-4
TGTGCCAGCAGCCAAAGGACAGGGGCTAATGAAAAACTGTTTTTT
CASSQRTGANEKLFF
>TRBV5-6|-|-|TRBJ1-6
TGTGCCAGCAGCTTGATAGGAGTTGGTTCACCCCTCCACTTT
CASSLIGVGSPLHF
>TRBV5-1|once|TRBD1|TRBJ2-6
TGCGCCAGCAGCTTAGACAGGGCTGGGGCCAACGTCCTGACTTTC
CASSLDRAGANVLTF
>TRBV9|-|-|TRBJ2-4
TGTGCCAGCAGCGCGGAAGGTAGAGCAGGAAATTTAGCCAAAAACATTCAGTACTTC
CASSAEGRAGNLAKNIQYF
>TRBV4-1|-|TRBD2|TRBJ2-7
TGCGCCAGCAGCCAAGGGACTAGCGGGGGGACCCTCTCCTACGAGCAGTACTTC
CASSQGTSGGTLSYEQYF
>TRBV7-2|-|-|TRBJ1-6
TGTGCCAGCAGCTTAGTCAAGTGGGGGCACCTCAATTCACCCCTCCACTTT
CASSLVKWGHLNSPLHF
>TRBV15|once|TRBD1|TRBJ1-2
TGTGCCACCAGCAGAGATTACGGACAGGGATCCTATGGCTACACCTTC
CATSRDYGQGSYGYTF
>TRBV20-1|-|-|TRBJ1-6
TGCAGTGCTAGAGATGGGTCAGGTTATTCACCCCTCCACTTT
CSARDGSGYSPLHF
>TRBV30|-|TRBD1|TRBJ1-5
TGTGCCTGGGGTGGGGACAGAAATCAGCCCCAGCATTTT
CAWGGDRNQPQHF
>TRBV4-3|-|-|TRBJ1-1
TGCGCCAGCAGCCAAGACCCAGGAGAGGTTGATGAAGCTTTCTTT
CASSQDPGEVDEAFF
>TRBV7-2|-|-|TRBJ2-4
TGTGCCAGCAGCTTCTCAAACCGGGGTTCCCTCAAAAACATTCAGTACTTC
CASSFSNRGSLKNIQYF
>TRBV4-3|-|-|TRBJ2-7
TGCGCCAGCAGCCAAGATCCGAGGGTTGAGGACGAGCAGTACTTC
CASSQDPRVEDEQYF
>TRBV18|once|TRBD1|TRBJ1-2
TGTGCCAGCTCACCACCGGGATTGACAGGGGAAGGCTACACCTTC
CASSPPGLTGEGYTF
>TRBV19|-|-|TRBJ2-4
TGTGCCAGTAGTCCCCGGGCAGGGAGTGGCATTCAGTACTTC
CASSPRAGSGIQYF
>TRBV20-1|once|TRBD1|TRBJ2-7
TGCAGTGCTTCCGGGACAGGGGGCACGAGGAACGAGCAGTACTTC
CSASGTGGTRNEQYF
>TRBV29-1|-|-|TRBJ1-1
TGCAGCGGGGGGGACAATTCGGGCGCTGAAGCTTTCTTT
CSGGDNSGAEAFF
>TRBV6-2/TRBV6-3|few|TRBD1|TRBJ2-7
TGTGCCAGCAAGGACAGGGCCCACGAGCAGTACTTC
CASKDRAHEQYF
>TRBV29-1|-|-|TRBJ2-5
TGCAGCGTTGGGTGGGCCGGGGGTCAAGAGACCCAGTACTTC
CSVGWAGGQETQYF
>TRBV15|-|-|TRBJ1-6
TGTGCCACCAGCAGAGCCCGACAGCCCAATACCCTCCACTTT
CATSRARQPNTLHF
>TRBV6-6|-|-|TRBJ2-7
TGTGCCAGCAGCCGCCCGGAGACGGGGACCTACGAGCAGTACTTC
CASSRPETGTYEQYF
>TRBV10-2|-|TRBD1|TRBJ1-5
TGCGCCAGCAAGGATGACAGGGGCGCAAATCAGCCCCAGCATTTT
CASKDDRGANQPQHF
>TRBV5-1|-|-|TRBJ1-5
TGCGCCAGCAGCTTTGGGGACGGCAATCAGCCCCAGCATTTT
CASSFGDGNQPQHF
>TRBV30|-|-|TRBJ1-1
TGTGCCTGGAGTCCGGGACTTCCGAACACTGAAGCTTTCTTT
CAWSPGLPNTEAFF
>TRBV29-1|-|-|TRBJ2-1
TGCAGCGTGGAGGTTTGGAGGAACTACAATGAGCAGTTCTTC
CSVEVWRNYNEQFF
>TRBV3-1|-|-|TRBJ2-3
TGTGCCAGCAGCCCGACTAGAGTCCCTCCGCAGTATTTT
CASSPTRVPPQYF
>TRBV7-2|-|-|TRBJ2-3
TGTGCCAGCAGCACGACGACTGGTTATACGCAGTATTTT
CASSTTTGYTQYF
>TRBV20-1|-|TRBD1|TRBJ2-7
TGCAGTGCTAGAGATTCGCTGTGGGGACAGGGTCCTGAGCAGTACTTC
CSARDSLWGQGPEQYF
>TRBV5-4|once|-|TRBJ1-1
TGTGCCAGCAGCTTGAAACAGAACACTGAAGCTTTCTTT
CASSLKQNTEAFF
>TRBV20-1|-|-|TRBJ1-5
TGCAGTGCTAGTGGGGAGGGTGACGGCAATCAGCCCCAGCATTTT
CSASGEGDGNQPQHF
>TRBV2|-|-|TRBJ2-7
TGTGCCAGCAGTGAATCAGGGCCACACGAGCAGTACTTC
CASSESGPHEQYF
>TRBV7-8|-|-|TRBJ2-7
TGTGCCAGCAGCCGGGACTTGGGGGACGAGCAGTACTTC
CASSRDLGDEQYF
>TRBV7-2|-|-|TRBJ1-2
TGTGCCAGCAGCTTGGAGCCTCGGTATGGCTACACCTTC
CASSLEPRYGYTF